This entry concerns a single T cell receptor beta chain. Which antigen it targets is not known. It has no much larger one-base neighbor in the sample; base qualities were not kept. The data originate from a study of cytomegalovirus exposure and HLA in healthy donors (dated by TCRdb to about 2017). For the study in its entirety: An earlier analysis of roughly 570 of the donors reported 276 Gb of sequence data and 90 million to 120 million unique TCR beta sequences obtained from about 180 million T cells. An early release covering 550 to 650 HLA-typed donors comprised about 290 gigabases of sequencing data and around 80 million unique TCR sequences. The genetic ancestry cluster associated with self-reported Caucasian donors included 81% of the roughly 400 genotyped donors. The aim of the study was to test whether cataloging public T cell receptors could identify signatures of past pathogen exposure. The study used immunosequencing to profile the T cell repertoires of 600 to 850 subjects and linked those repertoires to cytomegalovirus serostatus. Besides the first cohort of approximately 710 subjects, a separate validation cohort made up of 120 different subjects was used. To predict cytomegalovirus infection status, the study combined high-throughput TCR immunosequencing, statistical association of individual TCRs with disease status, and machine learning. In a later analysis, previously published TCR beta repertoires from more than 500 donors were re-analyzed and high-resolution HLA genotyping was added so that TCR occurrence patterns could be studied. The later analysis used no new phenotypic data to find candidate immune exposures, relying instead on TCR beta sequences and their occurrence across donors. An earlier analysis of 500 to 750 of the donors applied high-throughput TCR beta sequencing to assess whether each TCR beta V gene segment acted as functional or pseudogenic. Donor age, sex, ethnicity and CMV serostatus were compiled together with the repertoire data. Genome-wide SNP genotypes for about 60% of the roughly 700 donors were used in a later genetic analysis, which treated that subset as a discovery cohort. All discovery cohort repertoires had been generated on a single sequencing platform. Class I and class II HLA loci were covered by the typing at four-digit resolution. The number of donors typed differed by locus, with about 629-640 for A, B, C, DRB1 and DQB1, around 560 for DQA1, approximately 580 for DPA1, and about 450 for DPB1. Roughly five DR-DQ haplotypes were treated as single units for association and clustering because of strong linkage in the cohort. Across around 400 genotyped donors of the cohort, an average of approximately 220,000 unique TCR beta nucleotide sequences per donor were sequenced, and 15% to 20% of those sequences were non-productive.

The cohort comprised some 730 healthy bone marrow donors. All cohort members were sampled while nominally healthy, although unrecorded immune exposures were likely present. The donor was CMV seropositive and belonged to the group of some 290 seropositive cohort members. Every donor gave a peripheral blood sample, and the peripheral blood mononuclear cells from that sample were used for TCR beta sequencing. Genomic DNA was extracted from the blood cell samples with the Qiagen DNeasy Blood Extraction Kit. The CDR1 and CDR2 encoded by the germline V gene are SGDLS and YYNGEE. The V end loses 0 bases and the J end loses 6 bases, and a stretch of 10 bases separates them. The CDR3 contains 14 residues, cysteine and phenylalanine counted. The only DNA kept is the CDR3, 42 bases in frame from the first base. What the study reported, not specific to this receptor: A later analysis reported that several top co-occurrence clusters appeared linked to parvovirus B19, influenza, CMV and Epstein-Barr virus. A later genetic analysis reported fewer N-insertions in productive TCRs among donors in an Asian-associated ancestry cluster than the 666-donor mean. Some IMGT-functional V segments, including TRBV6-2 and TRBV6-3, could not be told apart with the 87-base-pair reads, so those segments were excluded. Across donors, most TCR sequences were observed very rarely, whereas some public TCRs were present in many individuals. In an earlier analysis of some 540 of the donors, most TCR beta V segments appeared in productive rearrangements about 87% or about 30% of the time, broadly matching IMGT annotations. A further reported finding was that TCR beta sequences accurately predicted the HLA-A and HLA-B alleles for most subjects in the first cohort. A later analysis found that TCR association rates varied across HLA loci, with DRB1 alleles showing the most associated TCRs and HLA-C alleles the fewest. A group of highly shared sequence variants was considered likely to be a technical artifact of the sequencing pipeline. Because HLA typing was unavailable for some donors at each locus, only the typed subset was used in association tests. The presence/absence analyses assumed that sequencing depth was roughly uniform across donors, and that assumption may not be true. When HLA alleles, especially DR and DQ, strongly co-occurred, attributing TCR associations to individual alleles was difficult. The study listed over 150 TCR beta chains as associated with cytomegalovirus. The classifier was reported to diagnose cytomegalovirus status with high specificity and sensitivity in both the original cohort and the validation cohort. In a later analysis, HLA-associated TCR beta chains were found to be more clonally expanded and to have lower generation probabilities than equally common non-associated chains. V-gene and J-gene trimming of TCR beta chains was associated with a missense DCLRE1C variant in a later genetic analysis, and the association was replicated in an independent cohort. It was suggested by the authors that the approach could potentially be generalized to other disease states and immunological phenotypes. Correlated functional status among segregating V segments might reflect linkage disequilibrium, but an unknown experimental factor could not be ruled out. CMV serostatus was the only immune exposure information available for the cohort. In vitro tests confirmed that three of the cytomegalovirus-associated TCR beta chains recognize cytomegalovirus antigens. Most CMV-associated TCR beta chains appeared to be HLA-restricted in a later analysis, and the HLA associations seemed to be driven largely by CMV exposure. This cohort had only TCR beta chains sequenced, and the lack of alpha or paired-chain data limited which features could be detected. Specific HLA alleles were associated with about 17,000 TCR beta sequences at a false discovery rate of 0.05 in a later analysis. Because counts were too low, approximately 18 rarely observed V segments, including chromosome 9 orphons, were excluded from the earlier analysis of roughly 580 of the donors.

Libraries were prepared through the immunoSEQ multiplex PCR assay. For the multiplex PCR, a mixture combining 60 forward primers for TCR Vbeta segments and 13 reverse primers for TCR Jbeta segments was used. A multiplex PCR assay on genomic DNA amplified the CDR3 region of rearranged TCR beta genes. The Illumina HiSeq System was used to sequence the amplified TCR beta libraries as 87-base-pair reads. As for the authors' bioinformatics: In a later analysis, 80 million or so unique TCR beta chains were counted across the 650 to 700 repertoires, and roughly 10 million of these chains were shared by at least two donors. To remove PCR and sequencing errors, raw reads were error-corrected and collapsed into unique sequences using a nearest-neighbor algorithm that merged closely related sequences. CDR3 sequences were aligned to IMGT reference sequences to assign V, D and J gene segments. For a sequence to be retained, a match of at least six nucleotides to both a V gene segment and a J gene segment was required. A rearrangement was called productive if the CDR3 had no stop codons and remained in frame with V and J, and every other rearrangement was called non-productive. Following IMGT convention, CDR3 was defined as the stretch from the second conserved V-encoded cysteine up to the conserved J-encoded phenylalanine. The earlier analysis of fewer than 700 of the donors excluded sequences that lacked an unambiguous match to a single V gene segment. In an earlier analysis of some 590 of the donors, a V segment was called functional when productive rearrangements were above 56.7%, and segregating when the standard deviation between donors exceeded 5%. A statistical classification framework was built for diagnosing cytomegalovirus status from the catalog of TCR beta chain sequences. V and J gene assignment, in a later analysis, came from comparing TCR nucleotide sequences with IMGT/GENE-DB human TR gene sequences. A later analysis assigned CDR3 sequences and most-parsimonious VDJ recombination scenarios with the TCRdist pipeline. A later analysis defined each TCR beta chain by its CDR3 amino acid sequence plus V-gene family, and excluded reads lacking a unique V-gene family. To address suspected cross-contamination and a sequencing artifact, a later analysis removed several hundred highly shared, low-generation-probability nucleotide sequences. In a later analysis, a clonal expansion index for each public chain was calculated from normalized within-repertoire ranks of inferred template counts. A later analysis computed generation probabilities with a VDJ recombination model fitted to out-of-frame rearrangements, and checked the results against IGoR. A later analysis scored TCR-TCR, TCR-HLA and TCR-CMV co-occurrence with hypergeometric tests, applying a repertoire-size bias correction to TCR pairs. A later analysis estimated false discovery rates by permuting HLA or CMV assignments 20 times. In a later analysis, co-occurring TCRs were grouped using DBSCAN, and TCRdist sequence similarity was added for clustering within HLA-allele-positive subsets. Repertoires with fewer than 30,000 or more than 120,000 public chains were left out of co-occurrence clustering, as were four to six repertoires with anomalous nucleotide sharing. Entries here come from immuneACCESS through TCRdb and include only in-frame sequences with V and J called. Some clones fail to appear in such tables; in the studies checked, an unresolved V gene covers under half of the shortfall, and the cause of the remainder is unknown. The DNA gave D and trimming, while V, J and clone size come from that table. The sample records about 140,000 clones, about 80% of which are singletons. The top ten constitute about 2.4% of the sample.

The chain links TRBV9 with TRBJ1-5; the D gene lacks a confident call. The sequence came from a young woman in good health and CMV-seropositive. Sequencing used PBMCs. The DNA is TGTGCCAGCAGCGTAGGTAAGGGAGGTCAGCCCCAGCATTTT. This sequence encodes CASSVGKGGQPQHF.